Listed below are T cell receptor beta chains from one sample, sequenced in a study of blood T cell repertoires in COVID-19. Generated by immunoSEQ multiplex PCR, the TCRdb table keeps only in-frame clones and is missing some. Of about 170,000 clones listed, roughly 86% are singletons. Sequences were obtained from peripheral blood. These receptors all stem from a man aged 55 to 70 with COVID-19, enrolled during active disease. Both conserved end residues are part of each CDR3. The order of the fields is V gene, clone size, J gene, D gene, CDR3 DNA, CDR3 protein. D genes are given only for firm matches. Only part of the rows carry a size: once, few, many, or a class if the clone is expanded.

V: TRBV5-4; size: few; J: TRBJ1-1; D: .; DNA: TGTGCCATACAGGGAATTGGCACTGAAGCTTTCTTT; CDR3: CAIQGIGTEAFF
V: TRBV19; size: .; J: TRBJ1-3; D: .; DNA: TGTGCCAGTCGCTCTGGAAACACCATATATTTT; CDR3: CASRSGNTIYF
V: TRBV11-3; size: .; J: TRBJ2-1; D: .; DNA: TGTGCCAGCAGCTTATGGTCAGGGGCCAACAATGAGCAGTTCTTC; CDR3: CASSLWSGANNEQFF
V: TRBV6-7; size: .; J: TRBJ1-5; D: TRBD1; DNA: TGTGCCAGGGACAGGCCCTTCAGCAATCAGCCCCAGCATTTT; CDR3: CARDRPFSNQPQHF
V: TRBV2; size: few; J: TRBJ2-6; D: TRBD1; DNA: TGTGCCAGCTACCGGGACAGGGCCAACTCTGGGGCCAACGTCCTGACTTTC; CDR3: CASYRDRANSGANVLTF
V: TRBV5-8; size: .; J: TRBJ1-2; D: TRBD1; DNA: TGTGCCAGCAGCTTACGGACAGGGCCCTATGGCTACACCTTC; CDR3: CASSLRTGPYGYTF
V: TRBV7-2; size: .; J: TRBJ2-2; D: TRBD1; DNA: TGTGCCAGCAGCTTATTTCAGGGGGCCCGGACCGGGGAGCTGTTTTTT; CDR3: CASSLFQGARTGELFF
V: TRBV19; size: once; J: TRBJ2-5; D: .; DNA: TGTGCCACCTCAACGAAGGGGCTGGGAGAGACCCAGTACTTC; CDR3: CATSTKGLGETQYF
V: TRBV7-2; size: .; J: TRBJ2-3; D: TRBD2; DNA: TGTGCCAGCAGCCAAGCCGCTAGCGGGAGACCAGATACGCAGTATTTT; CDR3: CASSQAASGRPDTQYF
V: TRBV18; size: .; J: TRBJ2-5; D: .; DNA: TGTGCCAGCTCACCGAATAGGGGACAAGAGACCCAGTACTTC; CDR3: CASSPNRGQETQYF
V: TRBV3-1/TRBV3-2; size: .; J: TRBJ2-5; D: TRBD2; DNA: TGTGCCAGCAGCCAAGTAGTTCTAGCGGGAAACCAAGAGACCCAGTACTTC; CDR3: CASSQVVLAGNQETQYF
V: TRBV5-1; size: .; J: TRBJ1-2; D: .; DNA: TGCGCCAGCAGCATCGACAGCCCATATGGCTACACCTTC; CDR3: CASSIDSPYGYTF
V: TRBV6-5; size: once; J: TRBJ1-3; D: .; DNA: TGTGCCAGCAGTCAAACAGGGACAAACACCATATATTTT; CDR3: CASSQTGTNTIYF
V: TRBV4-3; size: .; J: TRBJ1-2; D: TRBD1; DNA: TGCGCCAGCAGCCAGACAGGGGGCTGGTATGGCTACACCTTC; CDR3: CASSQTGGWYGYTF
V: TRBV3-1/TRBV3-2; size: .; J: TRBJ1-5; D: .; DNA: TGTGCCAGCAGCCCGGGACTGGGAAATCAGCCCCAGCATTTT; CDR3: CASSPGLGNQPQHF
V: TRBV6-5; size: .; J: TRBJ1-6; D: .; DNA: TGTGCCAGCAGTTACTCGATGCTTGAGTTGTATTCACCCCTCCACTTT; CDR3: CASSYSMLELYSPLHF
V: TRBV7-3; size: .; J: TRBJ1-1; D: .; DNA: TGTGCCAGCAGCTTAACCCGCGGGCACACTGAAGCTTTCTTT; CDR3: CASSLTRGHTEAFF
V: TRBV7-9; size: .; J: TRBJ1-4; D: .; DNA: TGTGCCAGCGGACATTTAGAAAAACTGTTTTTT; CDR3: CASGHLEKLFF
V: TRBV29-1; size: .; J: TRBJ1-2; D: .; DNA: TGCAGCGTTGAAGAATCCGGGTCCCAGGGCGGCTACACCTTC; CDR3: CSVEESGSQGGYTF
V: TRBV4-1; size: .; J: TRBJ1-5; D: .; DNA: TGCGCCAGCAGCCAAGATCCGCAACCCCGAGAGCCCCAGCATTTT; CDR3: CASSQDPQPREPQHF
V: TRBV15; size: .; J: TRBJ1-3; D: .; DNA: TGTGCCACCAGCAGACAGACGGGGTCTGGAAACACCATATATTTT; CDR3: CATSRQTGSGNTIYF
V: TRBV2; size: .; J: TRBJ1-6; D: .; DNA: TGTGCCAGCAGTAATTCTGCAGGGGTGGATAATTCACCCCTCCACTTT; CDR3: CASSNSAGVDNSPLHF
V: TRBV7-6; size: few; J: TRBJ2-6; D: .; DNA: TGTGCCAGCAGCACAGGACGGTTATCTGGGGCCAACGTCCTGACTTTC; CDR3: CASSTGRLSGANVLTF
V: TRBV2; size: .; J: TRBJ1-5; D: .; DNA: TGTGCCAGCAGTGATCAGTTATCGACAGGTAGTCAGCCCCAGCATTTT; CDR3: CASSDQLSTGSQPQHF
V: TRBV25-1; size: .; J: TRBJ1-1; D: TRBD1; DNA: TGTGCCAGCAGTGACCCGACAGGGGGCTTCGCTGAAGCTTTCTTT; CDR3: CASSDPTGGFAEAFF
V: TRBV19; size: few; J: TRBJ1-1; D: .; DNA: TGTGCCAGTAGTTCCCTGATGAGGACATTAAACACTGAAGCTTTCTTT; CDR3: CASSSLMRTLNTEAFF
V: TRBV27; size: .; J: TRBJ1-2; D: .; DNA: TGTGCCAGCAGTTTACAAGGGGCTACTAACTATGGCTACACCTTC; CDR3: CASSLQGATNYGYTF
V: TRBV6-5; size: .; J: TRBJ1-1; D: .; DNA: TGTGCCAGCAGGAAGACAGGAACAATGAACACTGAAGCTTTCTTT; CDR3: CASRKTGTMNTEAFF
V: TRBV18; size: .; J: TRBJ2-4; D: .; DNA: TGTGCCAGCTCACCACCGACAGGAGATGCGGCCAAAAACATTCAGTACTTC; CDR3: CASSPPTGDAAKNIQYF
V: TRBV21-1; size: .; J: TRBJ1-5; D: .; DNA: TGTGCCAGCAGCAAAAGGGGCCTCTTCTATCAGCCCCAGCATTTT; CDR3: CASSKRGLFYQPQHF
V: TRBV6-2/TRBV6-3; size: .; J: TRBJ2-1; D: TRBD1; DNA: TGTGCCAGCAGCCGAATATTACGGACAGGAAACAACAATGAGCAGTTCTTC; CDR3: CASSRILRTGNNNEQFF
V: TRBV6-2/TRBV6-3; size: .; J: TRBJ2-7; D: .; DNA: TGTGCCAGCAGTTACCAGGGGAGAGGTAACGAGCAGTACTTC; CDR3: CASSYQGRGNEQYF
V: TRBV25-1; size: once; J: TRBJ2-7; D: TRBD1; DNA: TGTGCCAGCAGTGATTTGACAGGGGGTACCTACGAGCAGTACTTC; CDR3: CASSDLTGGTYEQYF
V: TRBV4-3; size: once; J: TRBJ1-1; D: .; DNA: TGCGCCAGCAGCCAAGATCCAGGGCAGGGATTGGATTTGAACACTGAAGCTTTCTTT; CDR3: CASSQDPGQGLDLNTEAFF
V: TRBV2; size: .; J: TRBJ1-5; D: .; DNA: TGTGCCAGCAGTGACTGGGATTTGGTCAGGGGCAGTATTGGCAATCAGCCCCAGCATTTT; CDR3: CASSDWDLVRGSIGNQPQHF
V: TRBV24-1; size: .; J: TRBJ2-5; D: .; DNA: TGTGCCACCAGTGATTTCTATGGACTAAGGGAGACCCAGTACTTC; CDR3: CATSDFYGLRETQYF
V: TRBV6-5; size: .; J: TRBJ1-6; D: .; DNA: TGTGCCAGCAGCCCCGGACGCGGGGGTAATTCACCCCTCCACTTT; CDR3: CASSPGRGGNSPLHF
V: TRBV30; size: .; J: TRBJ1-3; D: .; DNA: TGTGCCTGGCAGAGCAGGGGCTCTGGAAACACCATATATTTT; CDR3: CAWQSRGSGNTIYF
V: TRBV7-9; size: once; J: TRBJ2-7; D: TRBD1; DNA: TGTGCCAGCAGCTTAGCCTGGACAGGGGGTCACGAGCAGTACTTC; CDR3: CASSLAWTGGHEQYF
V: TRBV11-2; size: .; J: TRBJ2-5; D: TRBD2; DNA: TGTGCCAGCAGCTTACGAGGGACTAGCGGGGTTCAAGAGACCCAGTACTTC; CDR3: CASSLRGTSGVQETQYF
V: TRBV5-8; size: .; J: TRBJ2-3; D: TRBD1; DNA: TGTGCCAGCAGCTCACAGGGGTCGGATACGCAGTATTTT; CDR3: CASSSQGSDTQYF
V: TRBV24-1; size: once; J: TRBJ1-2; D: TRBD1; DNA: TGTGCCACCAGTGAAAGGGGACAGAATACTGTTAACTATGGCTACACCTTC; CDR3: CATSERGQNTVNYGYTF
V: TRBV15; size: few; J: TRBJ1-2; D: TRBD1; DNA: TGTGCCACCAGCAGAGAACAGGGGGAGGGTGGCTACACCTTC; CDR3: CATSREQGEGGYTF
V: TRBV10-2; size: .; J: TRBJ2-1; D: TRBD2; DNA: TGCGCCAGCAGTGATAGCGGGGGATTCAATGAGCAGTTCTTC; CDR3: CASSDSGGFNEQFF
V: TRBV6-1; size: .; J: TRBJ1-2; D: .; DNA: TGTGCCAGCAGTGATACCCGCACAGGGCAACATGGCTACACCTTC; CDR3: CASSDTRTGQHGYTF